This T cell receptor beta chain was recorded in a study of T cell changes during pregnancy in multiple sclerosis. Germline values: CDR1 MNHEY, CDR2 SMNVEV (reference sequence). The CDR3 length is 13 residues. V shed 3 bases and J shed 7 bases, with 12 bases lying between them. Sequenced by immunoSEQ multiplex PCR; TCRdb stores in-frame clones only, minus some. The sample yields about 53,000 clones, roughly 91% seen once. The sequence derives from a female donor with multiple sclerosis, enrolled in a pregnancy study. Sample: CD4+ T cells from peripheral blood mononuclear cells, taken in the third trimester of pregnancy. The chain links TRBV27 to TRBJ1-2; a weak D match, TRBD1 (5 bases). The CDR3 loop reads CASSLGGGGGYTF. The DNA of the CDR3 is TGTGCCAGCAGTTTGGGCGGGGGAGGTGGCTACACCTTC.